This is a list of T cell receptor beta chains from one sample in a study of cytomegalovirus exposure and HLA in healthy donors. Only in-frame clones appear in the TCRdb table, and some are missing; sequencing was by immunoSEQ multiplex PCR. Found here are 180,000 or so clones, 55% to 65% of them singletons; the top ten hold roughly 2.9%. Input material: PBMCs. The receptors stem from a man between 35 and 55 years old in good health and CMV-seronegative. Both conserved end residues are part of each CDR3. A D gene is named only where the DNA matches it firmly. The size entry is marked missing in some rows and otherwise reads once, few, many or a size class.

j_call v_call d_call clone_size cdr3_aa cdr3_nt
TRBJ2-2 TRBV5-1 TRBD2 few CASRLAGETGELFF TGCGCCAGCCGGCTAGCGGGAGAGACCGGGGAGCTGTTTTTT
TRBJ2-7 TRBV5-1 TRBD1 - CASSLGQGLPAEQYF TGCGCCAGCAGCCTCGGACAGGGCCTTCCGGCCGAGCAGTACTTC
TRBJ1-2 TRBV9 TRBD1 - CASAPGTGVDYGYTF TGTGCCAGCGCGCCCGGGACAGGGGTTGACTATGGCTACACCTTC
TRBJ1-4 TRBV5-5 TRBD1 - CASSLGGGELKRDEKLFF TGTGCCAGCAGCTTGGGAGGGGGCGAGCTGAAGCGAGATGAAAAACTGTTTTTT
TRBJ2-1 TRBV7-3 - few CASSTTNYNEQFF TGTGCCAGCAGCACTACTAACTACAATGAGCAGTTCTTC
TRBJ1-4 TRBV19 TRBD1 few CASSITTGQGLEKLFF TGTGCCAGTAGTATCACCACGGGACAGGGCCTCGAAAAACTGTTTTTT
TRBJ2-1 TRBV5-1 - - CASSLQRANPYNEQFF TGCGCCAGCAGCTTACAGCGGGCTAACCCCTACAATGAGCAGTTCTTC
TRBJ2-1 TRBV7-6 TRBD2 - CASSLAGENRGEQFF TGTGCCAGCAGTCTAGCGGGAGAGAATAGAGGTGAGCAGTTCTTC
TRBJ1-3 TRBV19 TRBD1 - CASLGTGGFRNTIYF TGTGCCAGTCTCGGGACAGGGGGATTCCGAAACACCATATATTTT
TRBJ2-1 TRBV5-1 - few CASSFGASSSYNEQFF TGCGCCAGCAGCTTCGGAGCTTCCAGCTCCTACAATGAGCAGTTCTTC
TRBJ1-5 TRBV7-8 - - CASSSQGGQPQHF TGTGCCAGCAGCTCACAGGGCGGTCAGCCCCAGCATTTT
TRBJ1-2 TRBV6-6 TRBD1 - CASSRGQVSYGYTF TGTGCCAGCAGCCGGGGACAGGTTAGCTATGGCTACACCTTC
TRBJ2-3 TRBV9 TRBD1 few CASSVGDRVGTDTQYF TGTGCCAGCAGCGTAGGAGACAGGGTTGGCACAGATACGCAGTATTTT
TRBJ2-5 TRBV2 - - CASSEDGKGPETQYF TGTGCCAGCAGTGAGGACGGGAAGGGCCCGGAGACCCAGTACTTC
TRBJ1-2 TRBV20-1 - - CSGSRDYGYTF TGCAGTGGAAGCAGGGACTATGGCTACACCTTC
TRBJ2-7 TRBV25-1 - few CASSDLGTFGEQYF TGTGCCAGCAGTGACCTCGGGACTTTTGGGGAGCAGTACTTC
TRBJ1-2 TRBV6-5 TRBD1 few CASQSFGTGEFGYTF TGTGCCAGCCAAAGTTTCGGGACAGGGGAATTTGGCTACACCTTC
TRBJ1-1 TRBV28 - - CASSEINTEAFF TGTGCCAGCAGCGAGATAAACACTGAAGCTTTCTTT
TRBJ2-1 TRBV2 TRBD2 - CASLWGRAYNEQFF TGTGCCAGCCTTTGGGGGAGGGCTTACAATGAGCAGTTCTTC
TRBJ2-1 TRBV29-1 - - CSVPSFLSSYNEQFF TGCAGCGTGCCTTCGTTCCTAAGCTCCTACAATGAGCAGTTCTTC
TRBJ1-2 TRBV20-1 - few CSASGSFGYTF TGCAGTGCTTCGGGGTCCTTTGGCTACACCTTC
TRBJ2-4 TRBV6-6 - few CASSTQIAKNIQYF TGTGCCAGCAGTACACAGATAGCCAAAAACATTCAGTACTTC
TRBJ1-5 TRBV28 - - CASSLWGQASPNRPQHF TGTGCCAGCAGTTTATGGGGTCAGGCAAGTCCCAATCGGCCCCAGCATTTT
TRBJ2-5 TRBV5-1 TRBD2 - CASSLVLAPGLAGETQYF TGCGCCAGCAGCTTGGTGTTGGCCCCGGGACTAGCGGGTGAGACCCAGTACTTC
TRBJ2-3 TRBV5-5 TRBD2 few CASSPSGATDTQYF TGTGCCAGCAGCCCTAGCGGGGCCACAGATACGCAGTATTTT
TRBJ2-1 TRBV4-1 - - CASSQEIVAREPTYNEQFF TGCGCCAGCAGCCAAGAGATAGTAGCCCGGGAACCGACCTACAATGAGCAGTTCTTC
TRBJ2-7 TRBV7-2 TRBD1 - CASSWDRPYEQYF TGTGCCAGCAGCTGGGACAGGCCCTACGAGCAGTACTTC
TRBJ2-1 TRBV19 TRBD1 - CASSRQGIEIF TGTGCCAGTAGTAGACAGGGCATCGAGATCTTC
TRBJ2-7 TRBV12-1 - - CASSSSGQRSYEQYF TGTGCCAGCAGCTCATCGGGACAGAGGTCCTACGAGCAGTACTTC
TRBJ2-3 TRBV4-2 - - CASSQTGRTDTQYF TGTGCCAGCAGCCAAACGGGTCGCACAGATACGCAGTATTTT
TRBJ1-6 TRBV19 - few CACGTRGIYTNSPLHF TGTGCCTGCGGGACTCGGGGTATCTATACGAATTCACCCCTCCACTTT
TRBJ1-2 TRBV6-5 - - CASSYSRGNYGYTF TGTGCCAGCAGTTACTCGCGGGGGAACTATGGCTACACCTTC
TRBJ2-7 TRBV7-9 - - CASSGLGGGIGEQYF TGTGCCAGCAGCGGCTTAGGGGGGGGGATTGGCGAGCAGTACTTC
TRBJ1-4 TRBV19 - - CASSPTVNEKLFF TGTGCCAGTAGTCCAACGGTTAATGAAAAACTGTTTTTT
TRBJ1-5 TRBV11-2 TRBD1 - CASSLGQGEGQPQHF TGTGCCAGCAGCTTAGGACAGGGAGAGGGACAGCCCCAGCATTTT
TRBJ2-1 TRBV27 - - CASASGPLSYNEQFF TGTGCCAGCGCCAGCGGGCCTCTTTCCTACAATGAGCAGTTCTTC
TRBJ1-2 TRBV5-6 - - CASSLFESSEYFNYGYTF TGTGCCAGCAGCTTGTTTGAGTCGAGCGAGTATTTTAACTATGGCTACACCTTC
TRBJ2-1 TRBV7-3 TRBD1 once CASSRDRGVDEQFF TGTGCCAGCAGCCGGGACAGGGGAGTCGATGAGCAGTTCTTC
TRBJ2-2 TRBV7-3 - - CASSQSELRGTGELFF TGTGCCAGCAGCCAATCCGAACTCCGGGGCACCGGGGAGCTGTTTTTT
TRBJ2-4 TRBV29-1 - - CSVEGQENIQYF TGCAGCGTTGAAGGACAGGAAAACATTCAGTACTTC
TRBJ1-2 TRBV2 TRBD1 - CASSDLQGVRGYTF TGTGCCAGCAGTGACCTTCAGGGGGTACGCGGCTACACCTTC
TRBJ2-5 TRBV29-1 TRBD2 - CSVGSGRQRETQYF TGCAGCGTAGGTAGCGGGAGGCAAAGGGAGACCCAGTACTTC
TRBJ2-1 TRBV6-1 TRBD2 few CASSSTRGGNNEQFF TGTGCCAGCAGTTCAACGCGGGGGGGGAACAATGAGCAGTTCTTC
TRBJ2-1 TRBV18 - few CASSPSEDNEQFF TGTGCCAGCTCACCATCTGAGGACAATGAGCAGTTCTTC
TRBJ1-4 TRBV27 TRBD1 once CASSLSGTGRGLYEKLFF TGTGCCAGCAGTTTATCAGGGACAGGGAGGGGGCTTTATGAAAAACTGTTTTTT
TRBJ2-3 TRBV30 - - CAWNLGAGTDTQYF TGTGCCTGGAACTTGGGGGCCGGCACAGATACGCAGTATTTT
TRBJ2-6 TRBV5-8 - few CASKTSGAGANVLTF TGTGCCAGCAAAACTTCAGGGGCTGGGGCCAACGTCCTGACTTTC
TRBJ2-7 TRBV5-1 TRBD2 - CASSPGLARDEQYF TGCGCCAGCAGCCCGGGACTAGCGCGCGACGAGCAGTACTTC
TRBJ2-1 TRBV19 - - CASRGGGLSYNEQFF TGTGCCAGTAGGGGGGGTGGGCTCTCCTACAATGAGCAGTTCTTC
TRBJ2-3 TRBV30 - - CAWNPGGSTDTQYF TGTGCCTGGAATCCTGGCGGGAGCACAGATACGCAGTATTTT
TRBJ2-3 TRBV11-2 - few CASSFYRADTQYF TGTGCCAGCAGCTTCTACAGGGCAGATACGCAGTATTTT
TRBJ2-3 TRBV4-3 - - CASSQEPTRLASTDTQYF TGCGCCAGCAGCCAAGAACCGACTAGGCTAGCGAGCACAGATACGCAGTATTTT
TRBJ2-7 TRBV19 - once CASSPQAQGSYEQYF TGTGCCAGTAGTCCCCAGGCGCAGGGATCCTACGAGCAGTACTTC